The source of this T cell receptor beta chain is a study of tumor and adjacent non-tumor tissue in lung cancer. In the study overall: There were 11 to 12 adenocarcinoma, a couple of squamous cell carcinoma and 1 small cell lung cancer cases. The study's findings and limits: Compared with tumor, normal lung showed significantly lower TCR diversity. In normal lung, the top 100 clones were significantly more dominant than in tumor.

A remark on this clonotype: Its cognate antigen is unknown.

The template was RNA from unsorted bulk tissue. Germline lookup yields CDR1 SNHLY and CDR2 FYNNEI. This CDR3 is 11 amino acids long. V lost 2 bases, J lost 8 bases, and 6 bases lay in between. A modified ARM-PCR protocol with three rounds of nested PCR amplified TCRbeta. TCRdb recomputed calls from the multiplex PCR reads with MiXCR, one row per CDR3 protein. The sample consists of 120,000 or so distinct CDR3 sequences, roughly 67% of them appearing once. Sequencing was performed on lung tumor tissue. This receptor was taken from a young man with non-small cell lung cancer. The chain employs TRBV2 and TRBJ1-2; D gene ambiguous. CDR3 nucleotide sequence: TGTGCCAGCAGTGAACAGGACGGCTACACCTTC. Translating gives CASSEQDGYTF.